These T cell receptor beta chains were read from a single sample in a study of blood T cell repertoires in COVID-19. Clones were read by immunoSEQ multiplex PCR, and TCRdb kept only the in-frame ones, dropping some. The data hold 300,000 to 400,000 clones, with approximately 87% observed a single time. Sequencing input: peripheral blood. The receptors come from a woman in her 50s with active or convalescent COVID-19. The CDR3 runs from the conserved cysteine through the conserved F or W. D genes are given only for firm matches. Clone size, where shown, is once, few, many, or a class for clones that have expanded.

J: TRBJ1-4; size: .; V: TRBV4-1; D: .; DNA: TGCGCCAGCAGCCAAGCGGTAGGAGGGGCCGATGAAAAACTGTTTTTT; CDR3: CASSQAVGGADEKLFF
J: TRBJ2-7; size: .; V: TRBV28; D: .; DNA: TGTGCCAGCAGTTCAGGGACCTACGAGCAGTACTTC; CDR3: CASSSGTYEQYF
J: TRBJ2-5; size: .; V: TRBV5-8; D: TRBD1; DNA: TGTGCCAGCAGCATCCAGGGGGCTAAGGAGACCCAGTACTTC; CDR3: CASSIQGAKETQYF
J: TRBJ2-1; size: .; V: TRBV11-2; D: .; DNA: TGTGCCAGCAGCTTCTCGTTTAATGAGCAGTTCTTC; CDR3: CASSFSFNEQFF
J: TRBJ2-1; size: .; V: TRBV7-3; D: TRBD2; DNA: TGTGCCAGCAGCCAAGATAGCGGGGCCCCTTCCAGTGAGCAGTTCTTC; CDR3: CASSQDSGAPSSEQFF
J: TRBJ1-5; size: .; V: TRBV27; D: TRBD1; DNA: TGTGCCAGCAGTTTATCCGGGACAGGGCAAAATCAGCCCCAGCATTTT; CDR3: CASSLSGTGQNQPQHF
J: TRBJ2-2; size: .; V: TRBV29-1; D: TRBD2; DNA: TGCAGCATACGGACTAGCGGTTCGAGCGGGGAGCTGTTTTTT; CDR3: CSIRTSGSSGELFF
J: TRBJ2-3; size: .; V: TRBV7-9; D: TRBD1; DNA: TGTGCCAGCAGCCCCTCTGGACAGGCAATCACGCAGTATTTT; CDR3: CASSPSGQAITQYF
J: TRBJ1-1; size: .; V: TRBV30; D: .; DNA: TGTGCCTGGACCAAAACAGGCGTGAACACTGAAGCTTTCTTT; CDR3: CAWTKTGVNTEAFF
J: TRBJ2-5; size: .; V: TRBV7-2; D: TRBD1; DNA: TGTGCCAGCAGCTTAGATGGGACAGGGCTTTTGCGGACCCAGTACTTC; CDR3: CASSLDGTGLLRTQYF
J: TRBJ1-1; size: .; V: TRBV6-5; D: TRBD1; DNA: TGTGCCAGCAGCCGGACAGGGCGGGGCACTGAAGCTTTCTTT; CDR3: CASSRTGRGTEAFF
J: TRBJ1-2; size: .; V: TRBV19; D: TRBD1; DNA: TGTGCCAGTCAGGACAGGCAGAACTATGGCTACACCTTC; CDR3: CASQDRQNYGYTF
J: TRBJ1-5; size: .; V: TRBV6-5; D: TRBD1; DNA: TGTGCCAGCAGTCGACAGGGGGATAGCAATCAGCCCCAGCATTTT; CDR3: CASSRQGDSNQPQHF
J: TRBJ2-7; size: .; V: TRBV11-3; D: TRBD2; DNA: TGTGCCAGCAGCCCAACGACTAGCGGGGGGCCTTCCGAGCAGTACTTC; CDR3: CASSPTTSGGPSEQYF
J: TRBJ1-1; size: .; V: TRBV3-1/TRBV3-2; D: TRBD1; DNA: TGTGCCAGCAGCCCCAGGGACAGGACGAACACTGAAGCTTTCTTT; CDR3: CASSPRDRTNTEAFF
J: TRBJ2-1; size: .; V: TRBV7-2; D: TRBD2; DNA: TGTGCCAGCAGCCCTCCCGGACTAGCGAGCTACAATGAGCAGTTCTTC; CDR3: CASSPPGLASYNEQFF
J: TRBJ1-4; size: .; V: TRBV6-5; D: .; DNA: TGTGCCAGCAGTCCAAATGGCAATGAAAAACTGTTTTTT; CDR3: CASSPNGNEKLFF
J: TRBJ2-3; size: .; V: TRBV24-1; D: TRBD1; DNA: TGTGCCACCAGTGACCTAGGGACAGGTAGCACAGATACGCAGTATTTT; CDR3: CATSDLGTGSTDTQYF
J: TRBJ2-5; size: .; V: TRBV28; D: .; DNA: TGTGCCCAACTAGGGCGCCGGTGGGTTGCTGGCCCCACCCGAGAGACCCAGTACTTC; CDR3: CAQLGRRWVAGPTRETQYF
J: TRBJ1-2; size: .; V: TRBV4-3; D: .; DNA: TGCGCCAGCAGCCAAGGGGCGGGGCCCACTTCGACCACTAACTATGGCTACACCTTC; CDR3: CASSQGAGPTSTTNYGYTF
J: TRBJ2-3; size: .; V: TRBV7-3; D: TRBD1; DNA: TGTGCCAGCAGCAGTCGGGACAGCTCAGATACGCAGTATTTT; CDR3: CASSSRDSSDTQYF
J: TRBJ1-2; size: few; V: TRBV7-9; D: TRBD1; DNA: TGTGCCAGCGGCAAGCCGGGACAGGGTGTCAATGGCTACACCTTC; CDR3: CASGKPGQGVNGYTF
J: TRBJ2-1; size: .; V: TRBV10-3; D: TRBD2; DNA: TGTGCCATCACCTCCGCCCCTAGCGGGAGAGGCAATGAGCAGTTCTTC; CDR3: CAITSAPSGRGNEQFF
J: TRBJ1-2; size: .; V: TRBV19; D: .; DNA: TGTGCCAGTAGCCAAGCAGGGGACTATGGCTACACCTTC; CDR3: CASSQAGDYGYTF
J: TRBJ2-7; size: .; V: TRBV19; D: .; DNA: TGTGCCAGTTCTAACAGGGCGAGGTCGAGCTACGAGCAGTACTTC; CDR3: CASSNRARSSYEQYF
J: TRBJ2-1; size: .; V: TRBV4-2; D: TRBD2; DNA: TGTGCCAGCAGCCAAGCTAGCGGGGGGGCGGAAAGCTCCTACAATGAGCAGTTCTTC; CDR3: CASSQASGGAESSYNEQFF
J: TRBJ2-7; size: .; V: TRBV7-8; D: TRBD1; DNA: TGTGCCAGCAGCTTAGCGACAGGGGGCACCCTACGCTACGAGCAGTACTTC; CDR3: CASSLATGGTLRYEQYF
J: TRBJ2-7; size: once; V: TRBV27; D: TRBD2; DNA: TGTGCCAGCAGTCCGTCCTCGGGACTAGAGGCCTACGAGCAGTACTTC; CDR3: CASSPSSGLEAYEQYF
J: TRBJ1-6; size: .; V: TRBV7-9; D: .; DNA: TGTGCCAGCAGCCTCCGACAGGCGAGTAATTCACCCCTCCACTTT; CDR3: CASSLRQASNSPLHF
J: TRBJ1-5; size: .; V: TRBV6-5; D: .; DNA: TGTGCCAGCCGTCTTTACGGCGGGGAAAATCAGCCCCAGCATTTT; CDR3: CASRLYGGENQPQHF
J: TRBJ1-2; size: .; V: TRBV19; D: TRBD1; DNA: TGTGCCAGTAGGGTACAGGGGGTAGGTGGCTACACCTTC; CDR3: CASRVQGVGGYTF
J: TRBJ1-2; size: .; V: TRBV9; D: .; DNA: TGTGCCAGCAGCCCGGACTCGGGGTTAACCGACTATGGCTACACCTTC; CDR3: CASSPDSGLTDYGYTF
J: TRBJ2-2; size: .; V: TRBV2; D: .; DNA: TGTGCCAGCAGTGAAGCGTATGGGGAGCTGTTTTTT; CDR3: CASSEAYGELFF
J: TRBJ2-2; size: .; V: TRBV14; D: .; DNA: TGTGCCAGCAGCCAAGTCAGGGGTGGCGCCGGGGAGCTGTTTTTT; CDR3: CASSQVRGGAGELFF
J: TRBJ1-5; size: medium-sized; V: TRBV30; D: .; DNA: TGTGCCTGGGATCAGGGGAAGGGGCCCCAGCATTTT; CDR3: CAWDQGKGPQHF
J: TRBJ2-7; size: .; V: TRBV4-2; D: TRBD2; DNA: TGTGCCAGCAGCCGCAAGTTAGGTCTAGCGGGGGATTACGAGCAGTACTTC; CDR3: CASSRKLGLAGDYEQYF
J: TRBJ1-1; size: .; V: TRBV4-2; D: TRBD1; DNA: TGTGCCAGCAGCCAAGCCCAAGGGCAGGGGGTGAACACTGAAGCTTTCTTT; CDR3: CASSQAQGQGVNTEAFF
J: TRBJ1-2; size: .; V: TRBV15; D: .; DNA: TGTGCCACCAGCAGATCAAGGACCGTAGTGACGGGGGGCTACACCTTC; CDR3: CATSRSRTVVTGGYTF
J: TRBJ1-1; size: few; V: TRBV19; D: TRBD1; DNA: TGTGCCAGTAGTGCGGGACAGGGGATCTCTGAAGCTTTCTTT; CDR3: CASSAGQGISEAFF
J: TRBJ1-2; size: .; V: TRBV7-9; D: .; DNA: TGTGCCAGCAGCCCAGGGGACTATGGCTACACCTTC; CDR3: CASSPGDYGYTF
J: TRBJ2-7; size: .; V: TRBV5-8; D: .; DNA: TGTGCCAGCAGCCTAAGGGGGTACGAGCAGTACTTC; CDR3: CASSLRGYEQYF
J: TRBJ1-2; size: few; V: TRBV30; D: .; DNA: TGTGCCTGGAGTGTACTAGCCTATGGCTACACCTTC; CDR3: CAWSVLAYGYTF
J: TRBJ1-3; size: .; V: TRBV29-1; D: .; DNA: TGCAGCGTTTCTGACAGGCCTAACACCATATATTTT; CDR3: CSVSDRPNTIYF
J: TRBJ2-1; size: .; V: TRBV6-4; D: TRBD2; DNA: TGTGCCAGCAGTGAAGGGGCTAGCGGGAGTGGGGAGCAGTTCTTC; CDR3: CASSEGASGSGEQFF
J: TRBJ2-7; size: once; V: TRBV4-3; D: .; DNA: TGCGCCAGCAGCCAAGAGGCCCACCGCCTCTACGAGCAGTACTTC; CDR3: CASSQEAHRLYEQYF
J: TRBJ1-2; size: .; V: TRBV5-1; D: .; DNA: TGCGCCAGCAGCCTGTCCGGACAGCAAAGGGTTGGCTACACCTTC; CDR3: CASSLSGQQRVGYTF
J: TRBJ2-5; size: .; V: TRBV28; D: .; DNA: TGTGCCAGCAGTCAGAGACAACAAGAGACCCAGTACTTC; CDR3: CASSQRQQETQYF
J: TRBJ2-2; size: .; V: TRBV5-1; D: TRBD1; DNA: TGCGCCAGCAGCATGACAGGGGGCAAGAACACCGGGGAGCTGTTTTTT; CDR3: CASSMTGGKNTGELFF
J: TRBJ1-3; size: .; V: TRBV2; D: .; DNA: TGTGCCAGCACACAAGTCCCAGTCTCTGGAAACACCATATATTTT; CDR3: CASTQVPVSGNTIYF
J: TRBJ1-6; size: .; V: TRBV7-2; D: TRBD1; DNA: TGTGCCAGCAGCTTGAGGGGGCTAAACTATAATTCACCCCTCCACTTT; CDR3: CASSLRGLNYNSPLHF
J: TRBJ2-3; size: .; V: TRBV9; D: TRBD1; DNA: TGTGCCAGCAGCGTGGGAGTGGGGGACAGGACCCAAGGCACGCAGTATTTT; CDR3: CASSVGVGDRTQGTQYF
J: TRBJ2-7; size: .; V: TRBV19; D: TRBD2; DNA: TGTGCCAGTAGTATCCTCCCGGGTGGGGGGGGCGAGCAGTACTTC; CDR3: CASSILPGGGGEQYF